These T cell receptor beta chains were read from a single sample in a study of OX40 agonist ivuxolimab in advanced cancers. Profiling relied on immunoSEQ multiplex PCR, and the TCRdb table lists in-frame clones only, not all of them. The sample records more than 15,000 clones, about 87% being singletons. The source material was CD4+ or CD8+ T cells sorted from blood, sampled in a trial of the OX40 agonist ivuxolimab. The receptors come from an adult with an advanced solid tumor such as melanoma, head and neck, liver or kidney cancer. The CDR3 runs from the conserved cysteine through the conserved F or W. A D gene is named only where the DNA matches it firmly. The size of a clone is reported for some rows only, either as once, few or many, or as a class for expanded clones.

>.|TRBD2|TRBJ2-3|TRBV6-6
CASSYVSSGGSDTQYF
TGTGCCAGCAGTTACGTTTCTAGCGGGGGTTCAGATACGCAGTATTTT
>.|.|TRBJ1-5|TRBV21-1
CASSKERAAGQPQHF
TGTGCCAGCAGCAAAGAAAGGGCGGCGGGTCAGCCCCAGCATTTT
>.|TRBD1|TRBJ2-5|TRBV14
CASSQGTTGGETQYF
TGTGCCAGCAGCCAAGGGACGACAGGGGGAGAGACCCAGTACTTC
>.|.|TRBJ1-1|TRBV20-1
CSAGRATEAFF
TGCAGTGCTGGTAGGGCCACTGAAGCTTTCTTT
>once|.|TRBJ1-6|TRBV27
CASSPDSGYSPLHF
TGTGCCAGCAGTCCCGACAGTGGGTACTCACCCCTCCACTTT
>.|.|TRBJ2-7|TRBV30
CAWSVVQQAIYEQYF
TGTGCCTGGAGTGTAGTTCAACAGGCAATCTACGAGCAGTACTTC
>.|.|TRBJ1-5|TRBV15
CATSSNSGTGQPQHF
TGTGCCACCAGCAGTAACTCAGGGACCGGTCAGCCCCAGCATTTT
>.|TRBD1|TRBJ1-2|TRBV6-5
CASTLSGTGDGYTF
TGTGCCAGCACCTTATCCGGGACAGGGGATGGCTACACCTTC
>.|.|TRBJ1-2|TRBV18
CASSQGQGNPLNYGYTF
TGTGCCAGCTCACAAGGGCAGGGGAACCCTCTAAACTATGGCTACACCTTC
>.|.|TRBJ1-1|TRBV7-2
CASSPQTGLNTEAFF
TGTGCCAGCAGCCCTCAGACGGGGCTGAACACTGAAGCTTTCTTT
>.|TRBD1|TRBJ2-1|TRBV6-6
CASNGTGTYNEQFF
TGTGCCAGCAACGGGACAGGGACATACAATGAGCAGTTCTTC
>.|TRBD1|TRBJ1-4|TRBV25-1
CASSDRYRGVREKLFF
TGTGCCAGCAGTGACCGCTACAGGGGAGTGCGCGAAAAACTGTTTTTT
>few|TRBD2|TRBJ2-2|TRBV7-8
CASSSRRAGDTGELFF
TGTGCCAGCAGCTCCCGGCGAGCGGGAGACACCGGGGAGCTGTTTTTT
>.|.|TRBJ1-4|TRBV6-5
CASSQAGATNEKLFF
TGTGCCAGCTCCCAAGCGGGGGCAACTAATGAAAAACTGTTTTTT
>.|.|TRBJ2-1|TRBV5-1
CASIPGPGWDNEQFF
TGCGCCAGCATCCCGGGCCCCGGGTGGGACAATGAGCAGTTCTTC
>.|.|TRBJ2-3|TRBV21-1
CASSIWSPVRADTQYF
TGTGCCAGCAGCATCTGGTCCCCGGTCCGAGCAGATACGCAGTATTTT